One TCR beta chain is described in this entry. Its antigen is still unknown. This sample was included in a study of cytomegalovirus exposure and HLA in healthy donors. Overall study findings and caveats: TRBV6-2, TRBV6-3 and other indistinguishable V segments were excluded. More clonal expansion characterized HLA-associated TCR beta chains than equally common others in a later analysis. Presence/absence analyses assumed roughly uniform sequencing depth across donors. Accurate prediction of HLA-A and HLA-B alleles (for most subjects) was reportedly achieved from TCR beta sequences.

Use of 60 Vbeta and 13 Jbeta primers characterized the PCR. Sequenced by immunoSEQ multiplex PCR; TCRdb stores in-frame clones only, minus some. The sample lists approximately 130,000 clones, more than 60% occurring once. The CDR3 contains 13 residues. V was shortened by 9 bases and J by 6 bases, with 16 bases between the two germline ends. CDR1 is MNHEY and CDR2 is SMNVEV in the germline V gene (reference sequence). J is TRBJ2-3 and V is TRBV27; tentative D call: TRBD2 (5 bases). Sequencing was performed on PBMCs. This receptor was obtained from a woman aged 50 to 65 in good health and CMV-seropositive. CDR3 region: CARTQDGVDTQYF. The CDR3 bases are TGTGCCAGAACCCAGGACGGGGTCGATACGCAGTATTTT.